Listed here are 5 T cell receptor beta chains from one sample, sequenced in a study of multiple sclerosis patients with progressive multifocal leukoencephalopathy (dated by TCRdb to the late 2010s). The method behind the library was the immunoSEQ multiplex PCR assay. TCRdb carries this immuneACCESS record with in-frame sequences only. Its versions omit some clonotypes, under half of them owing to an unresolved V gene in the studies checked, with the rest unexplained. The sample has 30,000 or so clones on record, 75% to 90% of them singletons. Around 12% of the sample is taken by the ten largest. This specimen's time point label, interpreted: time of PML onset. This specimen's treatment or condition label, per the study, means: on natalizumab therapy at sampling. Sequencing was performed on PBMCs, taken from a patient treated with natalizumab. All receptors derive from a woman aged 25 to 39 with progressive multifocal leukoencephalopathy.

The CDR3 coding sequence is TGTGCCAGCAGCTTGCAGGGCCGGGAAGCTTTCTTT. Its translation: CASSLQGREAFF. This chain connects TRBV5-5 to TRBJ1-1; D might be TRBD1 (5 bases). V lost 1 base and J lost 8, with 9 bases in between. Germline assignment: CDR1 SGHKS and CDR2 YYEKEE (reference sequence). The CDR3 is 12 residues long.

The chain has TRBV2 and TRBJ1-1; D is possibly TRBD1 (5 bases). This CDR3 has 15 amino acids. Germline loops: CDR1 SNHLY, CDR2 FYNNEI. V lost 4 bases and J 0 bases, leaving 12 bases between the germline ends. The CDR3, as DNA: TGTGCCAGCAGTGTCGGTGGGGCGATGAACACTGAAGCTTTCTTT. This sequence encodes CASSVGGAMNTEAFF. Looking up the rest from reference TRBV2 and TRBJ1-1 gives the full variable domain: EPEVTQTPSHQVTQMGQEVILRCVPISNHLYFYWYRQILGQKVEFLVSFYNNEISEKSEIFDDQFSVERPDGSNFTLKIRSTKLEDSAMYFCASSVGGAMNTEAFFGQGTRLTVV.

This clone was recorded once. The J gene is TRBJ2-2, the V gene TRBV5-1; weak D call: TRBD1 (6 bases). CDR1 SGHRS and CDR2 YFSETQ come from the germline V gene. Trimming removed 1 base at V and 5 bases at J, with 9 bases between. The CDR3 sequence is 14 residues long. The CDR3 protein is CASSLSGDTGELFF. The CDR3 coding sequence is TGCGCCAGCAGCTTGTCAGGGGATACCGGGGAGCTGTTTTTT.

This clone was observed a few times. The V gene is TRBV25-1, the J gene TRBJ1-2; a weak D match, TRBD1 (5 bases). Trimming cost V 4 bases and J 4 bases, with 13 bases left between them. The CDR3 spans 14 residues. The germline CDR1 and CDR2 sequences are MGHDK and SYGVNS. CDR3 DNA: TGTGCCAGCAGTGGAGGGGTTGGGGGCTATGGCTACACCTTC. Protein sequence: CASSGGVGGYGYTF.

J is TRBJ1-1 and V is TRBV5-4, with no clear D. This CDR3 comprises 12 residues. Trimming cost V 3 bases and J 8 bases, with 11 bases left between them. The germline CDR1 and CDR2 sequences are SGHNT and YYREEE (reference sequence). CDR3 bases: TGTGCCAGCAGCTCGGATACGAGAGAAGCTTTCTTT. Translating gives CASSSDTREAFF. The full variable domain, completed using reference TRBV5-4 and TRBJ1-1, is ETGVTQSPTHLIKTRGQQVTLRCSSQSGHNTVSWYQQALGQGPQFIFQYYREEENGRGNFPPRFSGLQFPNYSSELNVNALELDDSALYLCASSSDTREAFFGQGTRLTVV.